Below, 10 T cell receptor beta chains from the same sample are listed, as sequenced in a study of blood T cell repertoires in COVID-19. Sequencing was performed with immunoSEQ multiplex PCR; in TCRdb, only in-frame clones are kept and a portion is missing. The sample contains approximately 240,000 clones, roughly 80% of which appear only once. Material for sequencing was peripheral blood. The source is a woman in her thirties or forties with active or convalescent COVID-19.

This chain joins TRBV5-1 and TRBJ1-1, with D maybe TRBD1 (5 bases). V gave up 4 bases and J gave up 0 bases, with 10 bases separating them. The CDR3 runs to 14 residues. The germline V gene has CDR1 SGHRS and CDR2 YFSETQ. CDR3: CASSPQGMNTEAFF. CDR3 nucleotide sequence: TGCGCCAGCAGCCCTCAGGGCATGAACACTGAAGCTTTCTTT.

V and J are TRBV5-1 and TRBJ1-2, with 10 bases aligning to TRBD1. Per the germline V gene, CDR1 is SGHRS and CDR2 is YFSETQ. With 4 bases clipped from V and 5 bases from J, the junction kept 8 bases outside the gene matches. This CDR3 contains 15 residues. The CDR3: CASSSSGTGDYGYTF. In DNA, the CDR3 is TGCGCCAGCAGCAGCTCCGGGACAGGGGATTATGGCTACACCTTC.

The rearrangement uses TRBV5-1 and TRBJ2-5, with 8 bases lining up with TRBD1. V trimming: 4 bases; J trimming: 1 base; junction bases outside the gene matches: 3. CDR1 and CDR2 from the germline V gene are SGHRS and YFSETQ. The CDR3 is made up of 14 amino acids. CDR3 residues: CASSPGTGQETQYF. The CDR3 bases are TGCGCCAGCAGCCCGGGGACAGGCCAAGAGACCCAGTACTTC.

V usage is TRBV7-9 and J usage is TRBJ2-2; D possibly corresponds to TRBD1 (5 bases). CDR1 SEHNR and CDR2 FQNEAQ come from the germline V gene (reference sequence). The CDR3 loop spans 15 amino acids. Trimming took 5 bases from V and 4 from J, leaving 14 bases between them. The CDR3 nucleotides read TGTGCCAGCAGCCCAAATTCCCAGGGCACCGGGGAGCTGTTTTTT. Residues: CASSPNSQGTGELFF.

The J gene is TRBJ2-2, the V gene TRBV9, with 10 nucleotides matching TRBD1. V gave up 6 bases and J gave up 3 bases; unmatched junction bases: 8. Germline CDR1 and CDR2: SGDLS and YYNGEE. This CDR3 has 16 residues. CDR3 sequence: CASNLRGTGDTGELFF. DNA for the CDR3: TGTGCCAGCAACCTCAGAGGGACAGGGGACACCGGGGAGCTGTTTTTT.

This clone was seen only a few times. This chain joins TRBV11-2 and TRBJ2-6, with D unresolved. Trimming took off 0 bases at V and 0 bases at J, with 6 bases between the two ends. The CDR3 consists of 16 residues. The germline V gene has CDR1 SGHAT and CDR2 FQNNGV. The CDR3 spells CASSLDLYSGANVLTF. The CDR3 DNA reads as TGTGCCAGCAGCTTAGATCTTTACTCTGGGGCCAACGTCCTGACTTTC. The full variable domain, rest sourced from reference TRBV11-2 and TRBJ2-6, is EAGVAQSPRYKIIEKRQSVAFWCNPISGHATLYWYQQILGQGPKLLIQFQNNGVVDDSQLPKDRFSAERLKGVDSTLKIQPAKLEDSAVYLCASSLDLYSGANVLTFGAGSRLTVL.

This chain uses TRBV7-9 with TRBJ2-5; perhaps TRBD2 as D (6 bases). CDR1 SEHNR and CDR2 FQNEAQ come from the germline V gene (reference sequence). The CDR3 sequence is 17 residues long. V lost 2 bases and J lost 2, with 18 bases in between. The CDR3 protein is CASSLHRGESVQETQYF. Here the CDR3 DNA reads TGTGCCAGCAGCTTACACCGCGGGGAATCTGTTCAAGAGACCCAGTACTTC.

The chain links TRBV28 to TRBJ1-1, with 8 bases aligning to TRBD1. The CDR3 is 14 amino acids. The junction had 9 bases not matched to a gene; V was cut back by 7 bases and J by 5 bases. Germline V gene data show CDR1 as MDHEN and CDR2 as SYDVKM. The CDR3 region has the DNA TGTGCCAGCAAGTCGTCGGACAGGGAAACTGAAGCTTTCTTT. It is translated as CASKSSDRETEAFF.

J is TRBJ2-5 and V is TRBV2, with TRBD2 identical over 7 bases. The V and J ends lost 8 bases and 5 bases, in that order; junction bases with no gene match: 14. This CDR3 spans 15 amino acids. Germline-derived CDR1 and CDR2 are SNHLY and FYNNEI. The CDR3 here is CASGPFAAGTETQYF. The CDR3 DNA reads TGTGCCAGCGGACCCTTCGCAGCGGGGACGGAGACCCAGTACTTC.

This chain links TRBV4-1 with TRBJ2-5, with D hard to call. V shed 6 bases and J shed 5 bases, with 13 bases lying between them. The germline CDR1 and CDR2 sequences are MGHRA and YSYEKL. The CDR3 has 13 residues. The CDR3 region is CASRLGPEETQYF. For the CDR3, the DNA is TGCGCCAGCAGGCTAGGCCCGGAGGAGACCCAGTACTTC.